Listed below are T cell receptor beta chains from one sample, sequenced in a study of blood T cell repertoires in COVID-19. Sequencing was performed with immunoSEQ multiplex PCR; in TCRdb, only in-frame clones are kept and a portion is missing. The profile covers hundreds of thousands of clones, with about 91% appearing a single time and roughly 13% taken by the ten largest. Sequenced sample: peripheral blood. These TCRs come from a woman aged 45 to 65 with COVID-19, enrolled during active disease. CDR3s include the opening cysteine and the closing phenylalanine or tryptophan. D genes are given only for firm matches. Clone size is stated in some rows and not others, as once, few, many or a class when expanded.

>.|TRBV4-1|TRBJ2-7|.|16
TGCGCCAGCAGCGGAACGAACTGGGGGGATTTAGACGAGCAGTACTTC
CASSGTNWGDLDEQYF
>.|TRBV2|TRBJ2-3|TRBD2|15
TGTGCCAGCAGCCGACTAGCGGAGCCCACAGATACGCAGTATTTT
CASSRLAEPTDTQYF
>.|TRBV30|TRBJ1-4|.|15
TGTGCCTGCCGACCGGACACTACAACTAATGAAAAACTGTTTTTT
CACRPDTTTNEKLFF
>.|TRBV6-2/TRBV6-3|TRBJ2-2|TRBD2|18
TGTGCCAGCAGTTACCCGATAGTAGCGGGGGTGAACACCGGGGAGCTGTTTTTT
CASSYPIVAGVNTGELFF
>.|TRBV5-4|TRBJ1-1|.|15
TGTGCCAGCAGCCGCGGGGAAACAGGATTCACTGAAGCTTTCTTT
CASSRGETGFTEAFF
>.|TRBV27|TRBJ2-5|TRBD2|16
TGTGCCAGCAGTTTTAGCGGGGGGGACGTACAGGAGACCCAGTACTTC
CASSFSGGDVQETQYF
>.|TRBV9|TRBJ2-7|TRBD2|13
TGTGCCAGCAGCCCGGGGGGGCTCTACGAGCAGTACTTC
CASSPGGLYEQYF
>.|TRBV5-1|TRBJ2-3|.|16
TGCGCCAGCGGATACAACTACCCGACTAGCACAGATACGCAGTATTTT
CASGYNYPTSTDTQYF
>.|TRBV5-6|TRBJ1-4|.|16
TGTGCCAGCAGCTCCCCCCGCGGGGGTGCTAATGAAAAACTGTTTTTT
CASSSPRGGANEKLFF
>.|TRBV3-1/TRBV3-2|TRBJ1-1|.|14
TGTGCCAGCAGCCCCCCCCAGGGGAACACTGAAGCTTTCTTT
CASSPPQGNTEAFF
>.|TRBV13|TRBJ1-1|TRBD1|15
TGTGCCAGCAGCGGGGGGACAGGGATTAGGGCTGAAGCTTTCTTT
CASSGGTGIRAEAFF
>few|TRBV29-1|TRBJ2-7|.|13
TGCAGCGTTGAATATAATGTGGGAGCCGAGCAGTACTTC
CSVEYNVGAEQYF
>.|TRBV6-1|TRBJ1-2|.|14
TGTGCCAGCAGTGAGAGTGAATTGTCCTATGGCTACACCTTC
CASSESELSYGYTF
>.|TRBV4-1|TRBJ1-1|.|16
TGCGCCAGCAGCCAAGCGTTTGGAGGAGCTAACACTGAAGCTTTCTTT
CASSQAFGGANTEAFF
>.|TRBV5-8|TRBJ2-7|TRBD2|15
TGTGCCAGCAGCTTGTATACGGGGGGTTCCGACGAGCAGTACTTC
CASSLYTGGSDEQYF
>.|TRBV19|TRBJ2-5|TRBD1|13
TGTGCCAGTAGTAACGGACAGGGAGAGACCCAGTACTTC
CASSNGQGETQYF
>once|TRBV18|TRBJ2-5|.|15
TGTGCCAGCTCACCTTTCGTGTCAGACCAAGAGACCCAGTACTTC
CASSPFVSDQETQYF
>.|TRBV3-1/TRBV3-2|TRBJ2-7|TRBD1|13
TGTGCCAGCAGCCAGGGACAGAACTACGAGCAGTACTTC
CASSQGQNYEQYF
>.|TRBV14|TRBJ2-4|TRBD1|15
TGTGCCAGCAGCCAAGTTTGGGACAGCAAAAACATTCAGTACTTC
CASSQVWDSKNIQYF
>.|TRBV2|TRBJ2-7|.|13
TGTGCCAGCTTCGGCCAGGGGAGAGGCGAGCAGTACTTC
CASFGQGRGEQYF
>.|TRBV5-4|TRBJ1-2|.|14
TGTGCCAGCAGCTTGTCACAGATTAACTATGGCTACACCTTC
CASSLSQINYGYTF
>.|TRBV6-5|TRBJ2-7|.|14
TGTGCCAGCAGTTCGATCGGACAGACCTACGAGCAGTACTTC
CASSSIGQTYEQYF
>.|TRBV6-2/TRBV6-3|TRBJ1-1|TRBD1|14
TGTGCCAGCAGTTACGTCCTGACAGGGAGTGAAGCTTTCTTT
CASSYVLTGSEAFF
>.|TRBV19|TRBJ2-1|TRBD2|14
TGTGCCAGTAGTGTAGGGGGACTAGCTAATGAGCAGTTCTTC
CASSVGGLANEQFF
>.|TRBV3-1/TRBV3-2|TRBJ1-2|TRBD1|16
TGTGCCAGCAGCCAAGATGGGGGGAAGGGGGCAAATGGCTACACCTTC
CASSQDGGKGANGYTF
>once|TRBV11-2|TRBJ2-5|.|15
TGTGCCAGCAGCCCCGTCCGGGGGTCGCGGGAGACCCAGTACTTC
CASSPVRGSRETQYF
>.|TRBV6-5|TRBJ1-4|.|14
TGTGCCAGCAAAGGAACAGCAACTAATGAAAAACTGTTTTTT
CASKGTATNEKLFF
>.|TRBV5-1|TRBJ2-3|.|14
TGCGCCAGCCTCGAAGGGGCTAGCACAGATACGCAGTATTTT
CASLEGASTDTQYF
>.|TRBV6-1|TRBJ2-3|TRBD1|15
TGTGCCAGCAGTGAAGGGACAGGGGAGTCCCGGCCCAGGGTTTTT
CASSEGTGESRPRVF
>once|TRBV6-5|TRBJ1-5|TRBD1|14
TGTGCCAGCAGCCGACCGGGGACAGGGCAGCCCCAGCATTTT
CASSRPGTGQPQHF
>.|TRBV10-3|TRBJ1-3|.|11
TGTGCCATCACTCGGGGAAACACCATATATTTT
CAITRGNTIYF
>.|TRBV19|TRBJ1-1|.|16
TGTGCCAGTAGTCTAAATTATAACGCAGGGAACACTGAAGCTTTCTTT
CASSLNYNAGNTEAFF
>.|TRBV11-2|TRBJ2-5|TRBD2|16
TGTGCCAGCAGCACTGGACTAGCGCGGGCAAAAGAGACCCAGTACTTC
CASSTGLARAKETQYF
>.|TRBV4-2|TRBJ2-5|.|15
TGTGCCAGCAGCCAAGATCCCCTAGGGGAAGAGACCCAGTACTTC
CASSQDPLGEETQYF
>.|TRBV7-9|TRBJ1-2|TRBD1|14
TGTGCCGCGGCGACGGGACAGTATAACTATGGCTACACCTTC
CAAATGQYNYGYTF
>.|TRBV27|TRBJ2-6|.|15
TGTGCCAGCAGTTTTGAGGGCGCTGGGGCCAACGTCCTGACTTTC
CASSFEGAGANVLTF
>.|TRBV6-4|TRBJ2-2|TRBD2|16
TGTGCCAGCAGTGACGGGACTAGCGCCAACACCGGGGAGCTGTTTTTT
CASSDGTSANTGELFF
>few|TRBV27|TRBJ1-2|.|13
TGTGCCAGCGGGTCAGGAATCTTCGATGGCTACACCTTC
CASGSGIFDGYTF
>.|TRBV30|TRBJ1-2|TRBD1|17
TGTGCCTGGAGTGTAGAAATGGACAGGGGGACTTTGGGCGGCTACACCTTC
CAWSVEMDRGTLGGYTF
>.|TRBV3-1/TRBV3-2|TRBJ2-3|TRBD1|19
TGTGCCAGCAGCCAAGCCCGGGACAGGGGCCCGACTAGCACAGATACGCAGTATTTT
CASSQARDRGPTSTDTQYF
>.|TRBV5-6|TRBJ1-2|TRBD1|16
TGTGCCAGCAGCCCGGTTGGGGGACAGATGAACTATGGCTACACCTTC
CASSPVGGQMNYGYTF
>.|TRBV18|TRBJ1-4|.|17
TGTGCCAGCTCCCCCCGGGGGACGGGTGCAACTAATGAAAAACTGTTTTTT
CASSPRGTGATNEKLFF
>.|TRBV7-2|TRBJ1-4|.|14
TGTGCCAGCAGCCCACTGGGGAGGGGTGAAAAACTGTTTTTT
CASSPLGRGEKLFF
>.|TRBV11-3|TRBJ2-3|TRBD2|14
TGTGCCAGCAGCTTGACTAGCGGCACAGATACGCAGTATTTT
CASSLTSGTDTQYF
>.|TRBV19|TRBJ1-1|.|15
TGTGCCAGTAGCGAGAAAGGGGATTTTTGGACTGAAGCTTTCTTT
CASSEKGDFWTEAFF
>.|TRBV3-1/TRBV3-2|TRBJ1-2|.|13
TGTGCCAGCGGGGCCCCAGGACGCTATGGCTACACCTTC
CASGAPGRYGYTF
>.|TRBV12-3/TRBV12-4|TRBJ1-1|.|13
TGTGCCAGCGAGGCCTCACTTTACACTGAAGCTTTCTTT
CASEASLYTEAFF
>.|TRBV5-1|TRBJ2-1|TRBD2|17
TGCGCCAGCAGCTTGATAGCGGGGGGCCCCTCCTACAATGAGCAGTTCTTC
CASSLIAGGPSYNEQFF
>.|TRBV5-1|TRBJ1-1|.|14
TGCGCCAGCAGCCCCCAGACAGGGAACACTGAAGCTTTCTTT
CASSPQTGNTEAFF
>.|TRBV7-9|TRBJ2-7|.|14
TGTGCCAGCAGCCCCAGGGACACCGACTACGAGCAGTACTTC
CASSPRDTDYEQYF
>.|TRBV20-1|TRBJ1-4|.|17
TGCAGTGCTAGTATTCGGTGGCCAGGTACATCCAATGAAAAACTGTTTTTT
CSASIRWPGTSNEKLFF
>.|TRBV19|TRBJ1-1|.|13
TGTGCCAGTAGAGTCCGGGGGAACACTGAAGCTTTCTTT
CASRVRGNTEAFF
>.|TRBV5-5|TRBJ2-7|.|14
TGTGCCAGCAGCGCGGTTGGGGCCGGTTACGAGCAGTACTTC
CASSAVGAGYEQYF
>once|TRBV19|TRBJ2-5|.|11
TGTGCCAGTAGTATCTCGGAGACCCAGTACTTC
CASSISETQYF